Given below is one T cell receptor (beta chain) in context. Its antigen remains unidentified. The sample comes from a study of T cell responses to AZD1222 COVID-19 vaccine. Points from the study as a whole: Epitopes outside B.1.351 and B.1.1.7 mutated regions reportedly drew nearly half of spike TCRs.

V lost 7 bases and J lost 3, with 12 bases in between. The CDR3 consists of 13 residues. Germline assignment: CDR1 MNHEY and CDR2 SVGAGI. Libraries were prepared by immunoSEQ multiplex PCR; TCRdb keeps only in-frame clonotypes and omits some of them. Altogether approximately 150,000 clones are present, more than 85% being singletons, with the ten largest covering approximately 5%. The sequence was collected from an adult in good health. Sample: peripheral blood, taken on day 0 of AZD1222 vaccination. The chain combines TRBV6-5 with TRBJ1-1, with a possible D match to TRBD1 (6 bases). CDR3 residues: CASKGQSDTEAFF. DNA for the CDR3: TGTGCCAGCAAGGGACAAAGCGACACTGAAGCTTTCTTT.